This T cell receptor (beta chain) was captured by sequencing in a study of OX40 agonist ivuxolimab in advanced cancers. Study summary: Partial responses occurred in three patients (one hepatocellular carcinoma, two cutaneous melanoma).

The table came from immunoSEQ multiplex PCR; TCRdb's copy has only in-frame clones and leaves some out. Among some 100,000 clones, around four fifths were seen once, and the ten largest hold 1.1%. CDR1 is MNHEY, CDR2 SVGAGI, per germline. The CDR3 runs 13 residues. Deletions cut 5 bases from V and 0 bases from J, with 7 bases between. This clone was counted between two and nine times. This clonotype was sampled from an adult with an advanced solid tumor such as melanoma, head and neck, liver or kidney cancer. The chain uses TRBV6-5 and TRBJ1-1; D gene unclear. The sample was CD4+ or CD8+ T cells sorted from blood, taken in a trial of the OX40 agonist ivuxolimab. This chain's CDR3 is CASSKQLNTEAFF. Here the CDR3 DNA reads TGTGCCAGCAGTAAACAACTGAACACTGAAGCTTTCTTT.